What follows describes a single TCR beta chain. The CDR3 sequence is 15 residues long. Per the germline V gene, CDR1 is SGHAT and CDR2 is FQNNGV. Trimming removed 6 bases from V and 7 bases from J; junction bases left unmatched: 9. Profiling relied on immunoSEQ multiplex PCR, and the TCRdb table lists in-frame clones only, not all of them. The repertoire holds 1 million to 1.3 million clones, with around 78% as singletons. This sample was included in a study of shared clonotypes between healthy human individuals. The source is a man aged 18-30 years in good health. Some clones in this sample may be carry-over from other donors' samples. The rearrangement uses TRBV11-2 and TRBJ2-1; 10 bases are shared with TRBD2. The sequenced sample consisted of memory CD4+ T cells from PBMCs. Subset specified: CD45RA-negative fraction. CDR3 bases: TGTGCCAGCAGGCCTATAGCGGGAGGAGGGAATGAGCAGTTCTTC. The encoded protein is CASRPIAGGGNEQFF.